Below, 12 T cell receptor beta chains from the same sample are listed, as sequenced in a study of T cells after yellow fever vaccination. TCRdb used MiXCR to reprocess the 5' RACE reads, holding one entry per CDR3 protein. Among 70,000 or so distinct CDR3 sequences listed, under 6.5% were seen once. The specimen was CD4+ T cells sorted from PBMCs, collected roughly 14 days after the first yellow fever vaccination. The receptors shown here come from a man younger than 35 who received the YFV17D yellow fever vaccine.

This clonotype was observed many times. This CDR3 reads CASSLWDTGELFF. As DNA, the CDR3 is TGTGCCAGCAGTTTATGGGACACCGGGGAGCTGTTTTTT. The J gene is TRBJ2-2, the V gene TRBV12-3 or TRBV12-4; D remains ambiguous. Trimming removed 2 bases at V and 3 bases at J, with 4 bases between. This CDR3 has 13 residues.

This clonotype was observed at least ten times. The chain employs TRBV4-3 and TRBJ2-3; weak D call: TRBD1 (6 bases). Germline CDR1 reads LGHNA; CDR2 reads YSLEER. V was trimmed by 8 bases and J by 5 bases, leaving 17 bases between them. The CDR3 spans 14 residues. As DNA, the CDR3 is TGCGCCAGCGCCTCGAGGGGGATGAGAGATACGCAGTATTTT. Translated: CASASRGMRDTQYF.

In the case of this clonotype: A much larger clonotype is one base distant, so this may be a read error. A read error is likely, as this CDR3 ends without the conserved phenylalanine or tryptophan. The V gene is TRBV2, the J gene TRBJ2-3; D unclear. V was clipped by 11 bases and J by 5 bases, with 11 bases between them. The CDR3 length is 11 residues. The germline V gene has CDR1 SNHLY and CDR2 FYNNEI. DNA for the CDR3: TGTGCCCGCCAGAATGGAGATACGCAGTATTCT. This encodes CARQNGDTQYS.

This clonotype was counted at least ten times. This CDR3 reads CSARWRGLGGSPLHF. CDR3 sequence (DNA): TGCAGTGCTAGATGGCGCGGGTTAGGGGGATCACCCCTCCACTTT. J is TRBJ1-6 and V is TRBV20-1, with a tentative D call TRBD1 (6 bases). With 2 bases removed from V and 10 bases from J, the gap between germline ends came to 18 bases. There are 15 residues in the CDR3. The germline V gene has CDR1 DFQATT and CDR2 SNEGSKA (reference sequence).

In its sample, this clonotype was seen many times. The CDR3 spells CASSLVLSEKLFF. DNA for the CDR3: TGTGCCAGCAGCTTGGTATTAAGTGAAAAACTGTTTTTT. This rearrangement joins TRBV7-9 to TRBJ1-4; D gene unclear. Trimming shortened V by 3 bases and J by 7 bases, and 9 bases separated the two germline ends. Per the germline V gene, CDR1 is SEHNR and CDR2 is FQNEAQ (reference sequence). CDR3 length: 13 residues.

The chain has TRBV5-1 and TRBJ2-2; D is uncertain. Trimming stripped 3 bases from V and 7 bases from J, with 13 bases between. Germline assignment: CDR1 SGHRS and CDR2 YFSETQ. This CDR3 contains 14 residues. The CDR3 DNA is TGCGCCAGCAGCTCCATATTGAAGGTCGGGGAGCTGTTTTTT. This sequence encodes CASSSILKVGELFF.

In this sample, this clonotype turned up many times. The chain carries TRBV12-3 or TRBV12-4 and TRBJ2-1; D not resolved. The length of the CDR3 is 11 residues. The V end lost 8 bases, the J end lost 8 bases, and 10 bases lay between the germline ends. The DNA for the CDR3 is TGTGCCAGCTCCCCCTTGTATGAGCAGTTCTTC. Protein product: CASSPLYEQFF.

This clonotype came up many times. The chain links TRBV5-1 to TRBJ1-6, with unresolved D. Per the germline V gene, CDR1 is SGHRS and CDR2 is YFSETQ. The CDR3 loop spans 12 amino acids. The germline V and J ends were trimmed by 7 bases and 11 bases, with 13 bases remaining between them. CDR3 DNA sequence: TGCGCCAGCTCTAAAGGGTTTGCACCCCTCCACTTT. It is translated as CASSKGFAPLHF.

At least ten counts were recorded for this clonotype. The chain employs TRBV29-1 and TRBJ1-2; D unclear. The CDR3 extends over 13 amino acids. V was cut by 4 bases and J by 5 bases, with 14 bases left in between. Germline CDR1 is SQVTM and CDR2 is ANQGSEA. CDR3 DNA sequence: TGCAGCGTTGGAGAGCCGACCCCTTATGGCTACACCTTC. Its protein product is CSVGEPTPYGYTF.

This clonotype was seen ten or more times. The CDR3 DNA follows: TGCGCCAGCAGCCAAGAATTCCACCCCCTCTCCTATGGCTACACCTTC. Translation: CASSQEFHPLSYGYTF. The rearrangement joins TRBV4-1 to TRBJ1-2; unclear D gene. CDR1 is MGHRA and CDR2 is YSYEKL in the germline V gene. The CDR3 length is 16 residues. Deletions cut 0 bases from V and 4 bases from J, with 15 bases between.

There are many counts of this clonotype. The genes are TRBV5-1 and TRBJ2-7, with D maybe TRBD2 (5 bases). The CDR3 has 13 residues. The germline V gene has CDR1 SGHRS and CDR2 YFSETQ. Deletions cut 6 bases from V and 9 bases from J, with 19 bases between. DNA for the CDR3: TGCGCCAGCAAACCCGCTCGGGGAAACAGGCAGTACTTC. It is translated as CASKPARGNRQYF.

This clonotype was seen ten or more times. The chain couples TRBV5-1 to TRBJ2-2, with TRBD1 matching over 7 bases. CDR3 length: 15 amino acids. V shed 2 bases, J shed 5 bases, and the junction held 6 bases outside the gene matches. Looked up from germline, CDR1 is SGHRS and CDR2 is YFSETQ. The CDR3, as DNA: TGCGCCAGCAGCTTTTCCGGGACAGTTACCGGGGAGCTGTTTTTT. It yields the protein CASSFSGTVTGELFF.